The rows below give T cell receptor beta chains drawn from one sample of a study of blood T cell repertoires in COVID-19. Sequenced by immunoSEQ multiplex PCR; TCRdb stores in-frame clones only, minus some. This sample has 200,000 to 250,000 clones, with 85% found just once. Specimen: peripheral blood. These receptor sequences come from a man aged 45-60 years who had recovered from COVID-19. CDR3s include the opening cysteine and the closing phenylalanine or tryptophan. D genes are given only for firm matches. Part of the rows lack a size; the others show once, few, many or a class for expanded clones.

. . TRBJ2-3 TRBV7-9 TGTGCCAGCAGCTTAATCGGGAGCGGGCCCACAGATACGCAGTATTTT CASSLIGSGPTDTQYF
. TRBD2 TRBJ2-1 TRBV19 TGTGCCAGTAGTAAGTTCGGACTAGCGGGGATAAGCTCCTACAATGAGCAGTTCTTC CASSKFGLAGISSYNEQFF
. . TRBJ1-2 TRBV28 TGTGCCAGCAGTTTCACTAACTATGGCTACACCTTC CASSFTNYGYTF
once TRBD2 TRBJ2-2 TRBV9 TGTGCCAGCAGCGTAAGTGGGCGTCCTAGCGGGAACACCGGGGAGCTGTTTTTT CASSVSGRPSGNTGELFF
. . TRBJ2-7 TRBV5-1 TGCGCCAGCAGCGCGACACCTAATATCTACGAGCAGTACTTC CASSATPNIYEQYF
. TRBD2 TRBJ2-1 TRBV5-1 TGCGCCAGCAGCTTACGACTAGCGGGAGGGAGCAATGAGCAGTTCTTC CASSLRLAGGSNEQFF
. . TRBJ2-1 TRBV11-2 TGTGCCAGCAGCTTAGCGGGTGGAAATGAGCAGTTCTTC CASSLAGGNEQFF
. TRBD1 TRBJ1-1 TRBV3-1/TRBV3-2 TGTGCCAGCAGCCATCTAAACAGGGGTACTGAAGCTTTCTTT CASSHLNRGTEAFF
few TRBD2 TRBJ2-2 TRBV7-7 TGTGCCAGCAGCTCACTAGCGGGGGGACTTTGGTCCGGGGAGCTGTTTTTT CASSSLAGGLWSGELFF
. . TRBJ1-1 TRBV4-1 TGCGCCAGCAGCCACCAGGGGTCGGGAGCTTTCTTT CASSHQGSGAFF
. TRBD2 TRBJ2-2 TRBV18 TGTGCCAGCTTCGTCTCTAGCGGGAGGCCCACCGGGGAGCTGTTTTTT CASFVSSGRPTGELFF
. . TRBJ2-5 TRBV7-2 TGTGCCAGCAGCTTAGCAGGGGTTTCGGAGACCCAGTACTTC CASSLAGVSETQYF
. . TRBJ2-7 TRBV27 TGTGCCAGCAGTTTAGGCCTTACCTACGAGCAGTACTTC CASSLGLTYEQYF
. TRBD2 TRBJ2-3 TRBV19 TGTGCCAGTAGTATGTCTAGCGGGAGATCGTCAGATACGCAGTATTTT CASSMSSGRSSDTQYF
. . TRBJ2-2 TRBV7-2 TGTGCCAGCAGCTTAGGGGGAGCGAACACCGGGGAGCTGTTTTTT CASSLGGANTGELFF
few . TRBJ1-2 TRBV4-1 TGCGCCAGCAGCCAAGGGCAGGTCGACTATGGCTACACCTTC CASSQGQVDYGYTF
. TRBD2 TRBJ2-7 TRBV27 TGTGCCAGCAGTGGGGGGGGTCGGGCCGAGCAGTACTTC CASSGGGRAEQYF
. . TRBJ1-6 TRBV19 TGTGCCAGTAGAGGGGACTATAATTCACCCCTCCACTTT CASRGDYNSPLHF
. TRBD1 TRBJ1-4 TRBV29-1 TGCAGCGTTGCTGGCAGGGGGCGAGGACGGGAAAAACTGTTTTTT CSVAGRGRGREKLFF
. TRBD1 TRBJ2-7 TRBV28 TGTGCCAGCAGTTTAGGTGGGACAGGGAACTACGAGCAGTACTTC CASSLGGTGNYEQYF
. TRBD2 TRBJ2-1 TRBV27 TGTGCCAGCAGTTTGAGGGTGGGAGCGGGAAACAATGAGCAGTTCTTC CASSLRVGAGNNEQFF
. TRBD1 TRBJ2-5 TRBV18 TGTGCCAGCTCACCGGACAGGATCAGGGAGACCCAGTACTTC CASSPDRIRETQYF
. TRBD2 TRBJ2-3 TRBV5-1 TGCGCCAGCAGCTCACCGGGACTAGCGACTAGCACAGATACGCAGTATTTT CASSSPGLATSTDTQYF
once . TRBJ2-7 TRBV27 TGTGCCAGCAGTTTATGGTACCTGAAGAGCTCCTACGAGCAGTACTTC CASSLWYLKSSYEQYF
. TRBD1 TRBJ2-7 TRBV5-1 TGCGCCAGCAGCCCGGGACAGGGTAATACCTACGAGCAGTACTTC CASSPGQGNTYEQYF
. . TRBJ2-1 TRBV5-1 TGCGCCAGCAGCTTGAGCCAGGGGAGGGCGAATGAGCAGTTCTTC CASSLSQGRANEQFF
. TRBD1 TRBJ2-3 TRBV6-2/TRBV6-3 TGTGCCAGCAGTTACCGGGGACAGGGATGGAGCACAGATACGCAGTATTTT CASSYRGQGWSTDTQYF
. TRBD1 TRBJ2-7 TRBV6-5 TGTGCCAGCAGTTACCAGGACAGGCACACCTACGAGCAGTACTTC CASSYQDRHTYEQYF
. TRBD2 TRBJ2-5 TRBV5-1 TGCGCCAGCAGCCAGGGACTAGCGGGAGGGCCTGGAGAGACCCAGTACTTC CASSQGLAGGPGETQYF
. . TRBJ1-2 TRBV28 TGTGCCAGCAGTTTCTCTATCTATGGCTACACCTTC CASSFSIYGYTF
once TRBD1 TRBJ2-7 TRBV6-5 TGTGCCAGCAGCCGGGACAGGGGAGAGTCCTACGAGCAGTACTTC CASSRDRGESYEQYF
. . TRBJ2-3 TRBV5-1 TGCGCCAGCAAGAAAGATAGCGGAATGTCGGCAGATACGCAGTATTTT CASKKDSGMSADTQYF